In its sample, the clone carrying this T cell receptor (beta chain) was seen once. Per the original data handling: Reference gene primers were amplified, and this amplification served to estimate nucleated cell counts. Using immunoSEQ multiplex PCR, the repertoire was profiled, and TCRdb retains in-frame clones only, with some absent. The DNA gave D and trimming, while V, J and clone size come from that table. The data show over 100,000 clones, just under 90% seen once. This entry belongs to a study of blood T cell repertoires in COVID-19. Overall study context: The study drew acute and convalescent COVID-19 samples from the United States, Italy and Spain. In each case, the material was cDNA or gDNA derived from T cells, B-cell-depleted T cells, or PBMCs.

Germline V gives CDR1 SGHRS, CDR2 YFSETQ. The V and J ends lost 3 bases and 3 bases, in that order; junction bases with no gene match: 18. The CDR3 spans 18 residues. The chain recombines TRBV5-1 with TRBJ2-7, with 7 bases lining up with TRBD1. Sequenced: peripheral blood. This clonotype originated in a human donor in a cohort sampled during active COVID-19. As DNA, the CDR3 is TGCGCCAGCAGCTGGGGCTTAAAAGGGGGCAGGGGGAACTACGAGCAGTACTTC. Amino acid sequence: CASSWGLKGGRGNYEQYF.